The subject of this entry is one T cell receptor beta chain. Trimming at V came to 0 bases and at J to 3 bases, leaving 3 bases not matched to a gene. This CDR3 has 17 residues. The germline gives CDR1 SGHNT, CDR2 YYREEE (reference sequence). The sample belongs to a study of blood T cell repertoires in COVID-19. Clones were sequenced by immunoSEQ multiplex PCR, and TCRdb holds only the in-frame ones, with some missing. Of 200,000 to 250,000 clones listed, around 86% are singletons. The rearrangement uses TRBV5-4 and TRBJ2-6; 10 nucleotides agree with TRBD2. The material sequenced was peripheral blood. The receptor's source is a woman in her 30s who had recovered from COVID-19. CDR3 sequence reads: CASSLELAGNGANVLTF. The DNA for the CDR3 is TGTGCCAGCAGCTTGGAACTAGCGGGGAATGGGGCCAACGTCCTGACTTTC.